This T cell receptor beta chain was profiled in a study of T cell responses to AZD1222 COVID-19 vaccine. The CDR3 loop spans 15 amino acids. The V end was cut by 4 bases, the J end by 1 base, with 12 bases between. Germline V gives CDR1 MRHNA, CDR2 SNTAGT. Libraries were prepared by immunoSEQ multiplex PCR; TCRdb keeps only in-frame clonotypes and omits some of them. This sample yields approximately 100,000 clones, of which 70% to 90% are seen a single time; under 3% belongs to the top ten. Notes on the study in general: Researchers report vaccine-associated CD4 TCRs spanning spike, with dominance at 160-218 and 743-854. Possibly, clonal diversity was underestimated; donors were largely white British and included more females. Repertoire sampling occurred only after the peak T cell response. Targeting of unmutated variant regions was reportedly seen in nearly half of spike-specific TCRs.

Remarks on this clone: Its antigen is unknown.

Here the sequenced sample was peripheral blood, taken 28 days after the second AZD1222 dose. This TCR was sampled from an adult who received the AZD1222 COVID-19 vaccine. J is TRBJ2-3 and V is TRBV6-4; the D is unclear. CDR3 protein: CASSVPISRTDTQYF. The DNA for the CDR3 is TGTGCCAGCAGTGTCCCAATTAGTCGCACAGATACGCAGTATTTT.